The 7 T cell receptor beta chains reported below all come from one sample, sequenced in a study of cytomegalovirus exposure and HLA in healthy donors. Sequencing was performed with immunoSEQ multiplex PCR; in TCRdb, only in-frame clones are kept and a portion is missing. This sample yields 200,000 to 300,000 clones, of which less than 95% are seen a single time; under 4% belongs to the top ten. The source material was PBMCs. The receptors derive from a woman aged 25-40 years in good health and CMV-seronegative.

V usage is TRBV6-6 and J usage is TRBJ2-7, with 13 bases matching TRBD2. This CDR3 has 14 residues. V lost 6 bases, J lost 6 bases, and 5 bases stayed unmatched. CDR1 is MNHNY, CDR2 SVGAGI, per germline (reference sequence). The CDR3 DNA reads as TGTGCCAGCAGACTAGCGGGAGGGCCTAGCGAGCAGTACTTC. Translated, it gives CASRLAGGPSEQYF.

The genes are TRBV27 and TRBJ2-7, with D perhaps matching TRBD1 (5 bases). Germline V gene sequence: CDR1 MNHEY, CDR2 SMNVEV (reference sequence). This CDR3 is built from 15 residues. The V end was cut by 5 bases, the J end by 4 bases, with 18 bases between. The CDR3 here is CASSLTGPVWYEQYF. The CDR3 nucleotides read TGTGCCAGCAGTCTTACAGGTCCCGTTTGGTACGAGCAGTACTTC.

The V gene is TRBV28, the J gene TRBJ2-7; 9 bases match TRBD1. Trimming at V came to 5 bases and at J to 0 bases, leaving 5 bases not matched to a gene. Germline V gene sequence: CDR1 MDHEN, CDR2 SYDVKM. CDR3 length: 15 residues. The DNA of the CDR3 is TGTGCCAGCAGTCTACAGGGGGCGGTCTCCTACGAGCAGTACTTC. Protein: CASSLQGAVSYEQYF.

V and J are TRBV6-6 and TRBJ2-1; tentative D call: TRBD1 (6 bases). The germline CDR1 and CDR2 sequences are MNHNY and SVGAGI (reference sequence). The V end lost 5 bases, the J end lost 7 bases, and 15 bases lay between the germline ends. This CDR3 region has 14 residues. The CDR3 here is CASSRDRSRNEQFF. DNA for the CDR3: TGTGCCAGCAGTCGAGACAGGTCTCGGAATGAGCAGTTCTTC.

With regard to this clone: An end of the junction differs from the germline gene, which may be a read error. V and J are TRBV30 and TRBJ2-7, with D unresolved. This CDR3 region has 12 residues. Per germline, CDR1 GTSNPN and CDR2 SVGIG (reference sequence). The CDR3 spells CAWSVRSSEQYF. CDR3 DNA sequence: TGTGCCTGGAGTGTACGCTCCTCCGAGCAGTACTTC.

CDR3 sequence reads: CASSLHTGGRETQYF. The CDR3 nucleotides are TGTGCCAGCAGTTTACACACAGGGGGCCGGGAGACCCAGTACTTC. The chain combines TRBV27 with TRBJ2-5, with 9 bases identical to TRBD1. CDR3 length: 15 residues. Germline CDR1 reads MNHEY; CDR2 reads SMNVEV (reference sequence). V trimming: 2 bases; J trimming: 5 bases; junction bases outside the gene matches: 6.

This chain connects TRBV9 to TRBJ1-1; no reliable D call. Trimming took 0 bases from V and 3 from J, leaving 9 bases between them. CDR3 length: 14 residues. Germline V gene lookup returns CDR1 SGDLS and CDR2 YYNGEE. DNA for the CDR3: TGTGCCAGCAGCGTAGTGTCTGGCCACACTGAAGCTTTCTTT. It translates to CASSVVSGHTEAFF.